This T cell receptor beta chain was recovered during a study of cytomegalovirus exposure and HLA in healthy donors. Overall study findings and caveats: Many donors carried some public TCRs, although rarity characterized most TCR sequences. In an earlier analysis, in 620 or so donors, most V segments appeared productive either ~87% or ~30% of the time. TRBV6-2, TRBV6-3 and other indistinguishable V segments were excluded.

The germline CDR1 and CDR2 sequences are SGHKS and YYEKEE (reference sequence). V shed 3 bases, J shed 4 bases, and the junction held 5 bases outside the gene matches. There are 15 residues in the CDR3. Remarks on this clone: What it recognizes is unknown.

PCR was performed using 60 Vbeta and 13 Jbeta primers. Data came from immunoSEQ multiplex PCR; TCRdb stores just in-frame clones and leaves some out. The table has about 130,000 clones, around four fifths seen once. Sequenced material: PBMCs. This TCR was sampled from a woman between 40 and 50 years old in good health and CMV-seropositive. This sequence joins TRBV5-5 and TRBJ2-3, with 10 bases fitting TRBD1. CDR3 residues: CASSWDRGKADTQYF. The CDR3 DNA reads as TGTGCCAGCAGCTGGGACAGGGGAAAAGCAGATACGCAGTATTTT.